The 22 T cell receptor beta chains given below trace back to one sample, sequenced in a study of cytomegalovirus exposure and HLA in healthy donors. The assay was immunoSEQ multiplex PCR, and TCRdb's table has in-frame clones only and misses some. Of 150,000 to 200,000 clones detected, 84% appear once; the ten largest clones hold roughly 2.8%. The sequencing sample was made of PBMCs. These receptors were collected from a woman under 30 in good health and CMV-seropositive.

This clone came up once. The chain is built from TRBV25-1 and TRBJ2-1; D possibly corresponds to TRBD2 (6 bases). V lost 7 bases and J 3 bases, leaving 13 bases between the germline ends. The length of the CDR3 is 14 residues. CDR1 and CDR2 from the germline V gene are MGHDK and SYGVNS. CDR3 sequence reads: CASIRSGGYNEQFF. The CDR3 nucleotides are TGTGCCAGCATTCGGTCCGGGGGCTACAATGAGCAGTTCTTC.

The chain recombines TRBV9 with TRBJ2-2, with a tentative D call TRBD2 (7 bases). V was shortened by 8 bases and J by 2 bases, with 16 bases between the two germline ends. Germline CDR1 SGDLS, CDR2 YYNGEE. There are 15 residues in the CDR3. CDR3 DNA: TGTGCCAGTAGTACTGGGGGGGCTAACACCGGGGAGCTGTTTTTT. It translates to CASSTGGANTGELFF.

For the CDR3, the DNA is TGTGCCAGCAGCCCAGCCCGGAGAGAGCAGTACTTC. It specifies CASSPARREQYF. The chain carries TRBV6-1 and TRBJ2-7; D unresolved. CDR3 size: 12 residues. V was trimmed by 6 bases and J by 7 bases, leaving 13 bases between them. CDR1 is MNHNS and CDR2 is SASEGT in the germline V gene.

The V gene is TRBV5-4, the J gene TRBJ2-7; D is perhaps TRBD2 (6 bases). V lost 4 bases to trimming and J lost 0 bases, with 11 bases between them. Germline V gene sequence: CDR1 SGHNT, CDR2 YYREEE (reference sequence). There are 14 residues in the CDR3. In nucleotides, the CDR3 is TGTGCCAGCAGCCGGGACGGGAGCTCCTACGAGCAGTACTTC. Protein product: CASSRDGSSYEQYF.

The chain joins TRBV5-1 to TRBJ2-5, with D tentatively TRBD1 (5 bases). The CDR3 extends over 15 amino acids. Per the germline V gene, CDR1 is SGHRS and CDR2 is YFSETQ. V shed 4 bases and J shed 3 bases, with 16 bases lying between them. For the CDR3, the DNA is TGCGCCAGCAGCATGGCAACAGGTTTCGAAGAGACCCAGTACTTC. The encoded protein is CASSMATGFEETQYF. Variable domain in full (rest from reference TRBV5-1 and TRBJ2-5): KAGVTQTPRYLIKTRGQQVTLSCSPISGHRSVSWYQQTPGQGLQFLFEYFSETQRNKGNFPGRFSGRQFSNSRSEMNVSTLELGDSALYLCASSMATGFEETQYFGPGTRLLVL.

The V and J genes are TRBV6-1 and TRBJ2-7; maybe TRBD1 (5 bases). V gave up 2 bases and J gave up 0 bases, with 8 bases separating them. This CDR3 has 14 amino acids. Germline CDR1 is MNHNS and CDR2 is SASEGT. In DNA form, the CDR3 reads TGTGCCAGCAGTGAATCAGGACACTCCTACGAGCAGTACTTC. Translated, it gives CASSESGHSYEQYF.

The chain recombines TRBV11-3 with TRBJ2-2; weak D call: TRBD2 (5 bases). This CDR3 is 12 amino acids long. With 5 bases removed from V and 5 bases from J, the gap between germline ends came to 6 bases. The germline gives CDR1 SGHNT, CDR2 YENEEA. The CDR3 coding sequence is TGTGCCAGCAGCCGGGGAACCGGGGAGCTGTTTTTT. It is translated as CASSRGTGELFF. Full variable domain (outside the CDR3, taken from reference TRBV11-3 and TRBJ2-2): EAGVVQSPRYKIIEKKQPVAFWCNPISGHNTLYWYLQNLGQGPELLIRYENEEAVDDSQLPKDRFSAERLKGVDSTLKIQPAELGDSAVYLCASSRGTGELFFGEGSRLTVL.

This clone has a handful of counts. This sequence joins TRBV15 and TRBJ1-2; 10 bases align to TRBD1. CDR1 is LNHNV and CDR2 is YYDKDF in the germline V gene (reference sequence). V lost 4 bases to trimming and J lost 8 bases; unmatched junction nucleotides: 4. This CDR3 has 13 amino acids. The CDR3 DNA follows: TGTGCCACCAGCACCGGGACAGGGGACGGCTACACCTTC. Translation gives CATSTGTGDGYTF.

V and J are TRBV20-1 and TRBJ2-7; no clear D. CDR1 DFQATT and CDR2 SNEGSKA come from the germline V gene (reference sequence). CDR3 length: 11 residues. The V end lost 0 bases, the J end lost 7 bases, and 7 bases lay between the germline ends. The CDR3 DNA sequence: TGCAGTGCTAGAGAAGATCGGGAGCAGTACTTC. Protein product: CSAREDREQYF.

The rearrangement joins TRBV18 to TRBJ2-3, with 8 nucleotides matching TRBD2. This CDR3 has 15 amino acids. The germline V gene has CDR1 KGHSH and CDR2 LQKENI. With 6 bases clipped from V and 6 bases from J, the junction kept 11 bases outside the gene matches. This CDR3 reads CASSASGGPSDTQYF. The CDR3 DNA reads TGTGCCAGCTCGGCGAGCGGGGGCCCTTCCGATACGCAGTATTTT. The variable domain in full, completed from reference TRBV18 and TRBJ2-3, reads NAGVMQNPRHLVRRRGQEARLRCSPMKGHSHVYWYRQLPEEGLKFMVYLQKENIIDESGMPKERFSAEFPKEGPSILRIQQVVRGDSAAYFCASSASGGPSDTQYFGPGTRLTVL.

The chain couples TRBV5-1 to TRBJ2-7; 10 bases align to TRBD2. The germline gives CDR1 SGHRS, CDR2 YFSETQ. CDR3 length equals 16 residues. The ends lost 5 bases at V and 0 bases at J; junction bases unmatched: 8. The CDR3 region has the DNA TGCGCCAGCAGGGCCGGAGGACTAGCGGACTCCTACGAGCAGTACTTC. It codes for CASRAGGLADSYEQYF. Based on the CDR3 plus reference TRBV5-1 and TRBJ2-7, the full variable domain is KAGVTQTPRYLIKTRGQQVTLSCSPISGHRSVSWYQQTPGQGLQFLFEYFSETQRNKGNFPGRFSGRQFSNSRSEMNVSTLELGDSALYLCASRAGGLADSYEQYFGPGTRLTVT.

This chain connects TRBV10-3 to TRBJ2-7, with TRBD1 matching over 8 bases. With V trimmed by 5 bases and J by 9 bases, 3 bases remained unmatched. CDR1 and CDR2 (germline): ENHRY, SYGVKD. The CDR3 extends over 11 amino acids. The CDR3 region has the DNA TGTGCCATCAGTACAGGGGGTGGGCAGTACTTC. The encoded protein is CAISTGGGQYF.

This clone was seen many times. In the same sample, other DNA sequences code for this CDR3. The chain uses TRBV6-4 and TRBJ2-3; 11 bases are a match to TRBD2. In germline, CDR1 is MRHNA, CDR2 SNTAGT. The CDR3 runs 14 residues. Losses at the gene ends were 3 bases for V and 4 bases for J; bases not matched to a gene: 0. DNA for the CDR3: TGTGCCAGCAGTGATAGCGGGGGGGCAGATACGCAGTATTTT. Protein product: CASSDSGGADTQYF.

The table lists this clone with a count of one. The J gene is TRBJ2-1, the V gene TRBV28, with D possibly TRBD1 on 5 matching bases. There are 13 residues in the CDR3. The germline gives CDR1 MDHEN, CDR2 SYDVKM. V lost 5 bases, J lost 5 bases, and 10 bases lay in between. The CDR3 DNA reads TGTGCCAGCAGTCCCCCGACAGACAATGAGCAGTTCTTC. Protein product: CASSPPTDNEQFF.

The rearrangement links TRBV29-1 to TRBJ1-2; the D is unclear. The ends were cut back, 3 bases at V and 0 bases at J, with 17 bases in the middle. This CDR3 is 16 amino acids long. From germline, CDR1 is SQVTM and CDR2 ANQGSEA. The CDR3 nucleotides read TGCAGCGTTGAGGGTAGACTTAAGCTAGCTAACTATGGCTACACCTTC. Translation gives CSVEGRLKLANYGYTF.

This chain uses TRBV9 with TRBJ1-2, with D possibly matching TRBD1 (5 bases). Trimming pared 4 bases from V and 11 bases from J, leaving 15 bases between. Germline CDR1 SGDLS, CDR2 YYNGEE. The CDR3 totals 12 residues. For the CDR3, the DNA is TGTGCCAGCAGCACGAGGACAAGCGTGTACACCTTC. It encodes CASSTRTSVYTF.

This chain links TRBV2 with TRBJ1-1, with 8 bases matching TRBD1. The CDR3 has 14 amino acids. Germline assignment: CDR1 SNHLY and CDR2 FYNNEI. The J segment lost 1 base and the V segment lost 5 bases, leaving 3 bases of the junction unmatched. This CDR3 reads CASSPGTGNTEAFF. The CDR3 coding sequence is TGTGCCAGCAGTCCCGGGACAGGGAACACTGAAGCTTTCTTT.

V gene TRBV4-2 combines with J gene TRBJ2-5; 9 nucleotides align to TRBD2. V lost 0 bases, J lost 2 bases, and 10 bases stayed unmatched. The germline V gene encodes CDR1 LGHNA and CDR2 YNFKEQ. The CDR3 totals 18 residues. DNA for the CDR3: TGTGCCAGCAGCCAAGAAGTCAATAGCGGGGGAGGGCAAGAGACCCAGTACTTC. Amino acids: CASSQEVNSGGGQETQYF.

V and J are TRBV11-2 and TRBJ1-4; D might be TRBD1 (5 bases). The V gene lost 5 bases and the J gene lost 8 bases, with 18 bases spanning the gap. CDR1 is SGHAT, CDR2 FQNNGV, per germline. This CDR3 is 15 amino acids long. CDR3 in amino acids: CASSTLGTFGEKLFF. The CDR3 DNA is TGTGCCAGCAGCACCCTGGGGACTTTTGGGGAAAAACTGTTTTTT.

This chain links TRBV6-5 with TRBJ1-5; D ambiguous. V lost 0 bases and J 3 bases, leaving 9 bases between the germline ends. The length of the CDR3 is 15 residues. Germline lookup yields CDR1 MNHEY and CDR2 SVGAGI. CDR3 protein: CASSYSFQDNQPQHF. CDR3 nucleotides: TGTGCCAGCAGTTACTCGTTCCAGGACAATCAGCCCCAGCATTTT.

There are a few counts of this clone. The genes are TRBV5-1 and TRBJ1-6, with a tentative D call TRBD1 (5 bases). Trimming took 5 bases from V and 7 from J, leaving 13 bases between them. Germline V gives CDR1 SGHRS, CDR2 YFSETQ. The CDR3 consists of 14 residues. This CDR3 is CASSEGSGNSPLHF. The CDR3 nucleotides are TGCGCCAGCAGTGAAGGGTCAGGGAATTCACCCCTCCACTTT.

The rearrangement joins TRBV7-2 to TRBJ2-2; tentative D call: TRBD1 (5 bases). Germline V lookup: CDR1 SGHTA, CDR2 FQGNSA. V lost 8 bases to trimming and J lost 4 bases, with 17 bases between them. The CDR3 runs 15 residues. In nucleotides, the CDR3 is TGTGCCAGCTCAATTCGTCAGGGTATCACCGGGGAGCTGTTTTTT. It is translated as CASSIRQGITGELFF.